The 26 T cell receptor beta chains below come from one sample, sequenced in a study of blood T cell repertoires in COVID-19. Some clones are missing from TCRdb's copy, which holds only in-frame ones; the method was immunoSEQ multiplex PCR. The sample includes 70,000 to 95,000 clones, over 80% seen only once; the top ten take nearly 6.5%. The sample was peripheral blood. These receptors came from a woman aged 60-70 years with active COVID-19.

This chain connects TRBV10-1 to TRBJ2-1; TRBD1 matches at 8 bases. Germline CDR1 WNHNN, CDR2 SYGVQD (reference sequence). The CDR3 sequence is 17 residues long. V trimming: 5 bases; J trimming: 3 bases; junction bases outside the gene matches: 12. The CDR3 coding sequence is TGCGCCAGCAGTCATGACCCCCCGGGACAGGTCTACAATGAGCAGTTCTTC. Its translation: CASSHDPPGQVYNEQFF.

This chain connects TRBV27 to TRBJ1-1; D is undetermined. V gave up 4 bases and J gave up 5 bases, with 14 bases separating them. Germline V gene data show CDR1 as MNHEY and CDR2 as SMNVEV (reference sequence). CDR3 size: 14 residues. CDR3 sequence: CASSSRHAGTEAFF. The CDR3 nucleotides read TGTGCCAGCAGTTCCCGACACGCGGGGACTGAAGCTTTCTTT.

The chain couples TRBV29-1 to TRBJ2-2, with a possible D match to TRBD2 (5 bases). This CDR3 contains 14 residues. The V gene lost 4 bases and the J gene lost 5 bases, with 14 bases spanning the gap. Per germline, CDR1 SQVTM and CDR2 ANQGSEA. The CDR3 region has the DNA TGCAGCGTTGTGGTAGGGAGAAGGACCGGGGAGCTGTTTTTT. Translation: CSVVVGRRTGELFF.

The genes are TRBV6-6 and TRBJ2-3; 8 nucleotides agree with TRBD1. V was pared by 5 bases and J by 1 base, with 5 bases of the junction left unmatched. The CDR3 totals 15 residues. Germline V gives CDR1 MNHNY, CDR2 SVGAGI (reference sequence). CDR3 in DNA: TGTGCCAGCAGTGGACAGGGTAGGGGCACAGATACGCAGTATTTT. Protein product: CASSGQGRGTDTQYF.

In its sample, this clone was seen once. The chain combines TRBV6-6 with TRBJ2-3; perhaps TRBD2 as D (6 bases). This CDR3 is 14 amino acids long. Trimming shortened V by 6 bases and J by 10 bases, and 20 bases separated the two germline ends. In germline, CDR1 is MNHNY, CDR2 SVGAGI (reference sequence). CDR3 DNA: TGTGCCAGCAGAGTGGCGGGGTCACCGGGTGCGCAGTATTTT. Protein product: CASRVAGSPGAQYF.

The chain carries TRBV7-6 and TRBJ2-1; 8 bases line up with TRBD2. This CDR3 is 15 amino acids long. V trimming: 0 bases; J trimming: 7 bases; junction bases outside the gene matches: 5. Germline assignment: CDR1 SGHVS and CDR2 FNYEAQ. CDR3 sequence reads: CASSLAGTSRNEQFF. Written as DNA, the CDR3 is TGTGCCAGCAGCTTAGCCGGGACTAGTCGGAATGAGCAGTTCTTC.

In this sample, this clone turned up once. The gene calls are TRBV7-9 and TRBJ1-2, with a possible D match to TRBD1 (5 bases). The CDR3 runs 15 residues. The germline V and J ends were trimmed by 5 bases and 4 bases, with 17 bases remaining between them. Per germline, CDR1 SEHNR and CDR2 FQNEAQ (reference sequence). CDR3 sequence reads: CASSPRRKGLYGYTF. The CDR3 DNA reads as TGTGCCAGCAGCCCGAGGCGGAAGGGACTCTATGGCTACACCTTC.

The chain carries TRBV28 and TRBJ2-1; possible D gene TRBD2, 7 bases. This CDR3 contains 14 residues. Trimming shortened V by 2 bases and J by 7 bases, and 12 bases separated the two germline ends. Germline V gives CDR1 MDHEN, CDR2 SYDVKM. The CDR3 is CASSLGGAGNEQFF. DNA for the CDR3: TGTGCCAGCAGTTTAGGGGGGGCTGGGAATGAGCAGTTCTTC. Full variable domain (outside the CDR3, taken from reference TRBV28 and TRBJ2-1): DVKVTQSSRYLVKRTGEKVFLECVQDMDHENMFWYRQDPGLGLRLIYFSYDVKMKEKGDIPEGYSVSREKKERFSLILESASTNQTSMYLCASSLGGAGNEQFFGPGTRLTVL.

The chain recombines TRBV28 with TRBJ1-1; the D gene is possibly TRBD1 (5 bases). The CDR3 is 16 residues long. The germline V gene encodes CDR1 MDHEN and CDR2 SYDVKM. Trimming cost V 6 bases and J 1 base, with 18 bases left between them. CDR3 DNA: TGTGCCAGCAGGTTGTCAGGGCGCCTCGGGAACACTGAAGCTTTCTTT. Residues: CASRLSGRLGNTEAFF.

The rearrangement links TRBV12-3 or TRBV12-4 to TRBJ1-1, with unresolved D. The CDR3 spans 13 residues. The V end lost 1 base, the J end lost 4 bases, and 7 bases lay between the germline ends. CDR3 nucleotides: TGTGCCAGCAGTTTAGAACTGATCACTGAAGCTTTCTTT. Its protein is CASSLELITEAFF.

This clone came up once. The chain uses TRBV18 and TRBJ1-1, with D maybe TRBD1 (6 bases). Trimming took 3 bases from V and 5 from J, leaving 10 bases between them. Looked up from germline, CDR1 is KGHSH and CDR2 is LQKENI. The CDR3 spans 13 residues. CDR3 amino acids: CASSPTGRTEAFF. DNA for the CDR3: TGTGCCAGCTCACCTACAGGGCGAACTGAAGCTTTCTTT.

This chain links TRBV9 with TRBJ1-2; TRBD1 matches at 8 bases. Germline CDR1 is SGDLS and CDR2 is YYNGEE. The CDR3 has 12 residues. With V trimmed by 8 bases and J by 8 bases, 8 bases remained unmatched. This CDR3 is CARREDREGYTF. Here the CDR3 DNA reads TGTGCCAGGAGGGAGGACAGGGAGGGCTACACCTTC.

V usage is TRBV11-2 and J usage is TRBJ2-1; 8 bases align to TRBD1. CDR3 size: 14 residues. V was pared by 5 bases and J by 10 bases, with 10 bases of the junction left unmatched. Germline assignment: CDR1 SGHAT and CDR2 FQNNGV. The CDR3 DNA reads TGTGCCAGCAGCCCCCTTCAGGGGGCATCGGAGCAGTTCTTC. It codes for CASSPLQGASEQFF.

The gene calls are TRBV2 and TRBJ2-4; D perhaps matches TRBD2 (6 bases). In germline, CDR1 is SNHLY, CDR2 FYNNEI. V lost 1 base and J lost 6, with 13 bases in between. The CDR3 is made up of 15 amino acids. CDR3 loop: CASSEEGAGRNIQYF. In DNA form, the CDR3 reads TGTGCCAGCAGTGAAGAAGGGGCGGGGCGAAACATTCAGTACTTC.

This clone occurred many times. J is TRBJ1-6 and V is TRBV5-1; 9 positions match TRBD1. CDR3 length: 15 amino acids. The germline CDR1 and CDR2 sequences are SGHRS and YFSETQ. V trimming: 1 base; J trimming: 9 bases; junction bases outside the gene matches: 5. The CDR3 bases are TGCGCCAGCAGCTTGAAGGGACAGGGAAGTTCACCCCTCCACTTT. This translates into CASSLKGQGSSPLHF.

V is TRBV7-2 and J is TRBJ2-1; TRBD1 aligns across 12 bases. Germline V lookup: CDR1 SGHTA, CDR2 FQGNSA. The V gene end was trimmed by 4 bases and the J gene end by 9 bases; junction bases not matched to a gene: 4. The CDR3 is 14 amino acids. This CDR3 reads CASSSGQGAREQFF. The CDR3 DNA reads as TGTGCCAGCAGCTCGGGACAGGGGGCTCGTGAGCAGTTCTTC.

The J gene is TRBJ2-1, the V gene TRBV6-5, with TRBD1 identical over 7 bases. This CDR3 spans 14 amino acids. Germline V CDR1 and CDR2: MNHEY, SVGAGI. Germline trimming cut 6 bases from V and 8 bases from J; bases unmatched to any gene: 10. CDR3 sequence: CASRPKRDSHEQFF. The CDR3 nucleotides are TGTGCCAGCAGGCCGAAGAGGGACAGCCATGAGCAGTTCTTC.

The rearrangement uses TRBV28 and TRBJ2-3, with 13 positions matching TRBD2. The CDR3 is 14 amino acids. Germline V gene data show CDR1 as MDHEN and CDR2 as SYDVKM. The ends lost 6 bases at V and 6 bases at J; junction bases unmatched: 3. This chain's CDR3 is CASRRTSGSDTQYF. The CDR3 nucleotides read TGTGCCAGCAGGCGGACTAGCGGGAGTGATACGCAGTATTTT.

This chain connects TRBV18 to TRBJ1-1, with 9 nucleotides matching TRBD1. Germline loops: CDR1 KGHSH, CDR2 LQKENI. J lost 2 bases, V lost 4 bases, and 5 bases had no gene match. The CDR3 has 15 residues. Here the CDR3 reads CASSRGTGTNTEAFF. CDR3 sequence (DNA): TGTGCCAGCTCACGGGGGACAGGGACAAACACTGAAGCTTTCTTT.

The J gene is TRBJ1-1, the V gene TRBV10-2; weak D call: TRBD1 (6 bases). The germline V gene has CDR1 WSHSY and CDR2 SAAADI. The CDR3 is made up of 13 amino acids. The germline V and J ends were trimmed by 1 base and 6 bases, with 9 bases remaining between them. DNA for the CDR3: TGCGCCAGCAGTGAGTTCAGGGGCCCTGAAGCTTTCTTT. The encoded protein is CASSEFRGPEAFF.

The CDR3 loop reads CASSPGGTRNSPLHF. The CDR3 DNA follows: TGTGCCAGCAGCCCGGGGGGGACAAGGAATTCACCCCTCCACTTT. The J gene is TRBJ1-6, the V gene TRBV27, with D perhaps matching TRBD1 (6 bases). The CDR3 has 15 residues. The germline V and J ends were trimmed by 6 bases and 7 bases, with 16 bases remaining between them. CDR1 and CDR2 (germline): MNHEY, SMNVEV (reference sequence).

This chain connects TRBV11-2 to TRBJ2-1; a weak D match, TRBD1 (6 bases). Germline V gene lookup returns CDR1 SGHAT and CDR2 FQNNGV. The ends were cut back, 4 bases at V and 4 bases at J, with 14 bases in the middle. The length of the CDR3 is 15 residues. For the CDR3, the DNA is TGTGCCAGCAGCTCCTTCCGGGACACTTACAATGAGCAGTTCTTC. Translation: CASSSFRDTYNEQFF.

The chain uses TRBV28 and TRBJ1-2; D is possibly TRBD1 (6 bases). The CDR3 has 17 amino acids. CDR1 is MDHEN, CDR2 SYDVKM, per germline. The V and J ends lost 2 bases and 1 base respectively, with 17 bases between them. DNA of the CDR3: TGTGCCAGCAGTTTACACCCGGGGGGGGGCGGTAACTATGGCTACACCTTC. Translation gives CASSLHPGGGGNYGYTF.

The CDR3: CASSDLWNSYEQYF. The CDR3 DNA is TGCGCCAGCAGCGACTTGTGGAATTCCTACGAGCAGTACTTC. The chain has TRBV10-2 and TRBJ2-7; D is ambiguous. The CDR3 is 14 residues long. V gave up 6 bases and J gave up 1 base, with 13 bases separating them. CDR1 and CDR2 from the germline V gene are WSHSY and SAAADI.

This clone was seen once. The CDR3 reads CASSLPAGGNQPQHF. For the CDR3, the DNA is TGTGCCAGCAGTTTACCGGCAGGGGGCAATCAGCCCCAGCATTTT. The rearrangement uses TRBV28 and TRBJ1-5, with D tentatively TRBD1 (6 bases). The CDR3 consists of 15 residues. The germline gives CDR1 MDHEN, CDR2 SYDVKM. V gave up 2 bases and J gave up 2 bases, with 10 bases separating them.

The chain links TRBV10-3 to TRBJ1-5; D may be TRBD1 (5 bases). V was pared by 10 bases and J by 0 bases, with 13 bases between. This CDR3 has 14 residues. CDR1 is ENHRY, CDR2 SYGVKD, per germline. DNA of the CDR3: TGTGCCACCTGGGGGGAATATAGCAATCAGCCCCAGCATTTT. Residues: CATWGEYSNQPQHF.